The 17 T cell receptor beta chains below all came from one sample that was sequenced in a study of graft-versus-host responses after intestinal transplantation. Sequencing was performed with immunoSEQ multiplex PCR; in TCRdb, only in-frame clones are kept and a portion is missing. The sample records about 120,000 clones, approximately 90% being singletons. No antigen has been identified for these receptors. Sequences were derived from unstimulated CD4+ T cells sorted from spleen or lymph node cells, sampled before intestinal transplant. The receptor source for this set is a human donor who received an intestinal transplant.

V usage is TRBV29-1 and J usage is TRBJ1-3, with D possibly matching TRBD1 (5 bases). V dropped 6 bases and J dropped 0 bases, with 6 bases sitting between them. CDR1 is SQVTM and CDR2 is ANQGSEA in the germline V gene. This CDR3 has 12 amino acids. The CDR3 spells CSVQASGNTIYF. The CDR3, as DNA: TGCAGCGTACAGGCCTCTGGAAACACCATATATTTT.

The V and J genes are TRBV4-1 and TRBJ2-6; 9 positions agree with TRBD1. The CDR3 totals 17 residues. Germline V gene data show CDR1 as MGHRA and CDR2 as YSYEKL. V lost 4 bases and J lost 2; bases outside the gene matches: 6. The CDR3 spells CASSRNTGGAGANVLTF. The CDR3 nucleotides read TGCGCCAGCAGCCGGAACACAGGGGGCGCTGGGGCCAACGTCCTGACTTTC.

The rearrangement joins TRBV25-1 to TRBJ1-4; perhaps TRBD1 as D (5 bases). The CDR3 is 16 amino acids. The ends were cut back, 6 bases at V and 5 bases at J, with 19 bases in the middle. In germline, CDR1 is MGHDK, CDR2 SYGVNS. The CDR3 region is CASSPTRGGFNEKLFF. In DNA form, the CDR3 reads TGTGCCAGCAGCCCGACCCGGGGGGGATTCAATGAAAAACTGTTTTTT.

This sequence joins TRBV6-5 and TRBJ1-6, with 8 bases lining up with TRBD1. After removal of 8 bases from V and 7 bases from J, the junction contained 10 bases not matched to a gene. CDR3 length: 15 residues. CDR1 and CDR2 (germline): MNHEY, SVGAGI. CDR3 sequence: CASGKAGGANSPLHF. In DNA, the CDR3 is TGTGCCAGCGGAAAAGCAGGGGGCGCCAATTCACCCCTCCACTTT.

This sequence joins TRBV6-6 and TRBJ2-7; D is undetermined. The CDR3 sequence is 10 residues long. The germline gives CDR1 MNHNY, CDR2 SVGAGI (reference sequence). V was shortened by 6 bases and J by 3 bases, with 3 bases between the two germline ends. The CDR3 loop reads CASRSYEQYF. The CDR3 nucleotides read TGTGCCAGCAGGAGCTACGAGCAGTACTTC.

The rearrangement uses TRBV30 and TRBJ1-4; no clear D gene. The length of the CDR3 is 13 residues. With 3 bases removed from V and 8 bases from J, the gap between germline ends came to 13 bases. Looked up from germline, CDR1 is GTSNPN and CDR2 is SVGIG (reference sequence). CDR3 in DNA: TGTGCCTGGAGCGGCAGGAGGTCGGAAAAACTGTTTTTT. As protein: CAWSGRRSEKLFF.

J is TRBJ2-5 and V is TRBV6-6; no clear D gene. Germline CDR1 MNHNY, CDR2 SVGAGI (reference sequence). Trimming stripped 4 bases from V and 5 bases from J, with 5 bases between. The CDR3 runs to 11 residues. As DNA, the CDR3 is TGTGCCAGCAGTTTTCATGAGACCCAGTACTTC. It encodes CASSFHETQYF.

This clone was seen just once. The CDR3 nucleotides are TGTGCCAGCAGTCATTCGTCAGCGGGCAAATACGAGCAGTACTTC. Translating it yields CASSHSSAGKYEQYF. The chain has TRBV28 and TRBJ2-7; the D gene is possibly TRBD2 (6 bases). Trimming left V 5 bases short and J 4 bases short, with 18 bases between. The CDR3 has 15 residues. The germline CDR1 and CDR2 sequences are MDHEN and SYDVKM. Combining the CDR3 with reference TRBV28 and TRBJ2-7 gives the whole variable domain DVKVTQSSRYLVKRTGEKVFLECVQDMDHENMFWYRQDPGLGLRLIYFSYDVKMKEKGDIPEGYSVSREKKERFSLILESASTNQTSMYLCASSHSSAGKYEQYFGPGTRLTVT.

As for this clone: Other DNA sequences of this sample code for an identical CDR3. The genes are TRBV7-2 and TRBJ1-5; D gene unclear. V was pared by 2 bases and J by 4 bases, with 6 bases between. The CDR3 has 13 residues. The germline V gene encodes CDR1 SGHTA and CDR2 FQGNSA. The CDR3 sequence is CASSLRGNQPQHF. In DNA form, the CDR3 reads TGTGCCAGCAGCTTACGGGGTAATCAGCCCCAGCATTTT.

Turning to this clone: A read error may account for a junction end that differs from germline. The V call is TRBV6-4, the J call TRBJ2-2, with 8 bases lining up with TRBD2. CDR3 size: 14 residues. CDR1 and CDR2 (germline): MRHNA, SNTAGT. CDR3 loop: CASSLAGSTGEPFF. The DNA for the CDR3 is TGTGCCAGCAGCTTAGCGGGAAGCACCGGGGAGCCGTTTTTT.

The chain links TRBV7-2 to TRBJ2-3, with 13 bases matching TRBD2. Trimming took 5 bases from V and 6 from J; bases not matched to a gene: 5. Germline values: CDR1 SGHTA, CDR2 FQGNSA. CDR3 size: 15 residues. CDR3 sequence reads: CASSQLAGGPDTQYF. As DNA, the CDR3 is TGTGCCAGCAGCCAACTAGCGGGGGGGCCTGATACGCAGTATTTT.

The sample holds one count of this clone. This chain connects TRBV14 to TRBJ2-3; tentative D call: TRBD1 (5 bases). The CDR3 has 17 amino acids. V lost 0 bases and J lost 0, with 13 bases in between. Germline CDR1 reads SGHDN; CDR2 reads FVKESK. In nucleotides, the CDR3 is TGTGCCAGCAGCCAAGATCAGGGTCTCGGGAGCACAGATACGCAGTATTTT. Amino acids: CASSQDQGLGSTDTQYF.

The V call is TRBV7-9, the J call TRBJ2-2, with 10 bases fitting TRBD1. The V gene end was trimmed by 6 bases and the J gene end by 3 bases; junction bases not matched to a gene: 7. This CDR3 comprises 16 residues. From germline, CDR1 is SEHNR and CDR2 FQNEAQ (reference sequence). This CDR3 is CASRPSGTGDTGELFF. The DNA for the CDR3 is TGTGCCAGCAGGCCAAGCGGGACAGGGGACACCGGGGAGCTGTTTTTT.

The J gene is TRBJ1-4, the V gene TRBV6-5; D call uncertain. This CDR3 region has 13 residues. Germline V CDR1 and CDR2: MNHEY, SVGAGI. Between the trimmed V and J ends, which lost 5 bases and 10 bases, there was a span of 14 bases. The CDR3 region is CASSELVSGKLFF. CDR3 coding DNA: TGTGCCAGCAGTGAATTGGTGTCCGGAAAACTGTTTTTT.

CDR3 in amino acids: CASSEAGGATSGTYEQYF. CDR3 coding DNA: TGTGCCAGCAGTGAAGCCGGGGGCGCGACTAGCGGGACTTACGAGCAGTACTTC. The chain links TRBV6-1 to TRBJ2-7; 11 nucleotides match TRBD2. From germline, CDR1 is MNHNS and CDR2 SASEGT. CDR3 length: 18 amino acids. The V gene end was trimmed by 0 bases and the J gene end by 4 bases; junction bases not matched to a gene: 11.

The J gene is TRBJ2-4, the V gene TRBV15; 7 nucleotides align to TRBD1. Trimming removed 5 bases from V and 3 bases from J; junction bases left unmatched: 10. Germline V gene data show CDR1 as LNHNV and CDR2 as YYDKDF (reference sequence). This CDR3 region has 16 residues. Here the CDR3 DNA reads TGTGCCACCAGCTGGAGTCCAGGGGGAGTCAAAAACATTCAGTACTTC. The encoded protein is CATSWSPGGVKNIQYF.

This sequence joins TRBV10-2 and TRBJ1-3, with 9 bases that match TRBD1. The CDR3 loop spans 19 amino acids. V trimming: 0 bases; J trimming: 0 bases; junction bases outside the gene matches: 9. Germline V CDR1 and CDR2: WSHSY, SAAADI. The CDR3 reads CASSESRDRVFFSGNTIYF. DNA of the CDR3: TGCGCCAGCAGTGAGTCCCGGGACAGGGTGTTTTTCTCTGGAAACACCATATATTTT.